This TCR beta chain is drawn from a study of blood T cell repertoires in COVID-19. This clone was observed a single time. Repertoires were generated with immunoSEQ multiplex PCR, while TCRdb's copy carries only in-frame clones and drops some. The table includes some 330,000 clones, around 87% detected once. CDR1 and CDR2 from the germline V gene are DFQATT and SNEGSKA (reference sequence). The CDR3 spans 12 residues. Between the trimmed V and J ends, which lost 3 bases and 4 bases, there was a span of 6 bases. This receptor was taken from a woman aged 45-60 years with active or convalescent COVID-19. This chain links TRBV20-1 with TRBJ1-4, with no clear D. Material for sequencing was peripheral blood. The CDR3 loop reads CSASGLNEKLFF. In DNA, the CDR3 is TGCAGTGCTAGTGGTCTTAATGAAAAACTGTTTTTT.